This entry lists 29 T cell receptor beta chains sequenced from one sample in a study of T cell changes during pregnancy in multiple sclerosis. The table came from immunoSEQ multiplex PCR; TCRdb's copy has only in-frame clones and leaves some out. The table shows under 20,000 clones, with 85% occurring only once. Sequenced material: CD8+ T cells from peripheral blood mononuclear cells, taken after pregnancy. The receptors stem from a female donor with multiple sclerosis, enrolled in a pregnancy study.

This chain links TRBV30 with TRBJ1-1, with a weak D call TRBD1 (5 bases). CDR1 is GTSNPN, CDR2 SVGIG, per germline (reference sequence). CDR3 length: 13 amino acids. Trimming stripped 2 bases from V and 5 bases from J, with 12 bases between. The CDR3: CAWSQTGGTEAFF. CDR3 DNA: TGTGCCTGGAGTCAAACAGGAGGGACTGAAGCTTTCTTT.

This clone was seen a handful of times. The chain uses TRBV27 and TRBJ2-7; TRBD1 matches 8 bases. After removal of 5 bases from V and 0 bases from J, the junction contained 15 bases not matched to a gene. The CDR3 is 18 amino acids. CDR1 and CDR2 from the germline V gene are MNHEY and SMNVEV (reference sequence). In DNA, the CDR3 is TGTGCCAGCAGTCCCCGACAGGGGACTCGGCCCGACTCCTACGAGCAGTACTTC. It is translated as CASSPRQGTRPDSYEQYF.

The rearrangement links TRBV4-1 to TRBJ2-3; unclear D gene. The ends were cut back, 4 bases at V and 0 bases at J, with 8 bases in the middle. Germline CDR1 is MGHRA and CDR2 is YSYEKL. The CDR3 is made up of 14 amino acids. The CDR3 DNA follows: TGCGCCAGCAGCCGGGCACAAAGCACAGATACGCAGTATTTT. It specifies CASSRAQSTDTQYF.

The chain couples TRBV10-3 to TRBJ1-2; D is ambiguous. Looked up from germline, CDR1 is ENHRY and CDR2 is SYGVKD. This CDR3 region has 15 residues. With 6 bases removed from V and 3 bases from J, the gap between germline ends came to 17 bases. CDR3 region: CAISPSIEVYYGYTF. The CDR3 DNA sequence: TGTGCCATCAGCCCCAGTATCGAGGTCTACTATGGCTACACCTTC.

The V and J genes are TRBV29-1 and TRBJ2-5; D unresolved. The CDR3 totals 11 residues. V lost 7 bases to trimming and J lost 2 bases, with 8 bases between them. Germline CDR1 reads SQVTM; CDR2 reads ANQGSEA. The DNA for the CDR3 is TGCAGCGAACTATCGCAAGAGACCCAGTACTTC. Encoded protein: CSELSQETQYF.

V is TRBV5-6 and J is TRBJ2-7, with D possibly matching TRBD2 (5 bases). Germline V gene data show CDR1 as SGHDT and CDR2 as YYEEEE. The CDR3 covers 13 residues. V lost 6 bases to trimming and J lost 5 bases, with 15 bases between them. The CDR3 loop is CASITFEGHEQYF. The CDR3 nucleotides are TGTGCCAGCATCACTTTCGAGGGCCACGAGCAGTACTTC.

The genes are TRBV6-4 and TRBJ1-3; 7 bases fit TRBD1. Germline assignment: CDR1 MRHNA and CDR2 SNTAGT. The CDR3 contains 14 residues. The junction had 7 bases not matched to a gene; V was cut back by 5 bases and J by 6 bases. As DNA, the CDR3 is TGTGCCAGCAGTCTCTCCAGGGGGATAAACACCATATATTTT. Residues: CASSLSRGINTIYF.

The chain uses TRBV5-6 and TRBJ2-3, with TRBD2 matching 9 bases. The germline CDR1 and CDR2 sequences are SGHDT and YYEEEE. The CDR3 is made up of 16 amino acids. V shed 3 bases, J shed 2 bases, and the junction held 7 bases outside the gene matches. CDR3 region: CASSYSTSGFTDTQYF. Written as DNA, the CDR3 is TGTGCCAGCAGCTATTCGACTAGCGGATTCACAGATACGCAGTATTTT.

CDR3 bases: TGCAGCGTTGAAGCGACAGCGAACACTGAAGCTTTCTTT. Translating gives CSVEATANTEAFF. The gene calls are TRBV29-1 and TRBJ1-1; the D gene is possibly TRBD1 (5 bases). From germline, CDR1 is SQVTM and CDR2 ANQGSEA. V was shortened by 1 base and J by 1 base, with 7 bases between the two germline ends. This CDR3 comprises 13 residues.

The V call is TRBV6-5, the J call TRBJ2-5, with D tentatively TRBD2 (7 bases). Trimming pared 0 bases from V and 2 bases from J, leaving 10 bases between. The CDR3 consists of 15 residues. The V gene's germline CDR1 is MNHEY and CDR2 SVGAGI. The CDR3 DNA is TGTGCCAGCAGTTACTCAGGGGGACTACAAGAGACCCAGTACTTC. Amino acids: CASSYSGGLQETQYF.

The CDR3, as DNA: TGTGCCAGCAGCGTAGATGGGAGCGGGAGTTTCAGTACGCAGTATTTT. Its translation is CASSVDGSGSFSTQYF. The rearrangement joins TRBV9 to TRBJ2-3; 8 bases are shared with TRBD2. The CDR3 totals 16 residues. Germline V CDR1 and CDR2: SGDLS, YYNGEE. V dropped 0 bases and J dropped 8; count of bases not matched to a gene: 11.

The chain has TRBV11-3 and TRBJ1-6; TRBD1 is a possible D gene (5 bases). This CDR3 is 14 amino acids long. Germline CDR1 reads SGHNT; CDR2 reads YENEEA. The germline V and J ends were trimmed by 2 bases and 7 bases, with 9 bases remaining between them. The CDR3 reads CASSLREGNSPLHF. The CDR3 DNA is TGTGCCAGCAGCTTAAGGGAGGGGAATTCACCCCTCCACTTT.

The sample holds one count of this clone. The rearrangement joins TRBV7-3 to TRBJ1-2; 8 nucleotides match TRBD1. The V segment lost 0 bases and the J segment 4 bases; nucleotides outside the gene matches: 4. The CDR3 has 15 amino acids. Germline-derived CDR1 and CDR2 are SGHTA and FQGTGA. In DNA form, the CDR3 reads TGTGCCAGCAGCTTAACCCCCACAGGGGGCTATGGCTACACCTTC. It specifies CASSLTPTGGYGYTF.

The chain employs TRBV5-6 and TRBJ1-2; D unresolved. The germline gives CDR1 SGHDT, CDR2 YYEEEE. The CDR3 is 14 residues long. The V gene lost 2 bases and the J gene lost 2 bases, with 10 bases spanning the gap. The CDR3 loop reads CASSFWEANYGYTF. As DNA, the CDR3 is TGTGCCAGCAGCTTCTGGGAGGCGAACTATGGCTACACCTTC.

The genes are TRBV11-3 and TRBJ1-2, with a tentative D call TRBD1 (5 bases). The CDR3 runs to 12 residues. CDR1 SGHNT and CDR2 YENEEA come from the germline V gene. The CDR3 protein is CTWGESYYGYTF. The DNA of the CDR3 is TGTACGTGGGGGGAATCCTACTATGGCTACACCTTC.

V gene TRBV30 combines with J gene TRBJ2-5; tentatively, D is TRBD2 (6 bases). From germline, CDR1 is GTSNPN and CDR2 SVGIG (reference sequence). The V and J ends lost 1 base and 5 bases respectively, with 11 bases between them. This CDR3 region has 13 residues. The CDR3 coding sequence is TGTGCCTGGAGTGAGGTAGCGGACGAGACCCAGTACTTC. The encoded protein is CAWSEVADETQYF.

The rearrangement links TRBV6-1 to TRBJ2-7, with TRBD2 as a possible D gene (5 bases). V lost 0 bases and J lost 0, with 15 bases in between. Germline loops: CDR1 MNHNS, CDR2 SASEGT. This CDR3 has 17 amino acids. The CDR3 region has the DNA TGTGCCAGCAGTGAAGCGCTTCTGGGTAGCGCCTCCTACGAGCAGTACTTC. Translation gives CASSEALLGSASYEQYF.

This chain uses TRBV28 with TRBJ1-2; 10 positions agree with TRBD1. The V and J ends lost 5 bases and 7 bases, in that order; junction bases with no gene match: 7. Germline CDR1 is MDHEN and CDR2 is SYDVKM. The CDR3 loop spans 14 amino acids. DNA for the CDR3: TGTGCCAGCAGTCCTTGGACAGGGGGAGGTGGCTACACCTTC. Protein sequence: CASSPWTGGGGYTF.

The genes are TRBV5-1 and TRBJ2-7, with D unclear. Germline V CDR1 and CDR2: SGHRS, YFSETQ. With 0 bases removed from V and 0 bases from J, the gap between germline ends came to 7 bases. The CDR3 spans 14 residues. Here the CDR3 DNA reads TGCGCCAGCAGCTTGGACAGAACCTCCTACGAGCAGTACTTC. This sequence encodes CASSLDRTSYEQYF.

The rearrangement uses TRBV27 and TRBJ2-5; 9 bases align to TRBD1. The trim removed 4 bases at V and 4 bases at J, leaving 4 bases unmatched. This CDR3 has 14 amino acids. The germline V gene has CDR1 MNHEY and CDR2 SMNVEV (reference sequence). CDR3 sequence reads: CASSSDRGPETQYF. The CDR3 DNA reads TGTGCCAGCAGTTCGGACAGGGGACCAGAGACCCAGTACTTC.

The chain joins TRBV7-2 to TRBJ2-1; perhaps TRBD2 as D (6 bases). CDR1 is SGHTA and CDR2 is FQGNSA in the germline V gene. V was clipped by 0 bases and J by 4 bases, with 16 bases between them. There are 17 residues in the CDR3. The CDR3 nucleotides are TGTGCCAGCAGCTTAGCCAGGGCCCTAGCGATATACAATGAGCAGTTCTTC. Residues: CASSLARALAIYNEQFF.

The chain uses TRBV11-2 and TRBJ2-7, with no clear D. V lost 0 bases and J 3 bases, leaving 6 bases between the germline ends. Germline CDR1 and CDR2: SGHAT and FQNNGV. The CDR3 spans 13 residues. CDR3 loop: CASSLDYSYEQYF. In DNA, the CDR3 is TGTGCCAGCAGCTTAGATTACAGCTACGAGCAGTACTTC.

The CDR3 here is CASSPREDGANVLTF. In nucleotides, the CDR3 is TGTGCCAGCAGTCCCAGGGAAGATGGGGCCAACGTCCTGACTTTC. This chain uses TRBV6-5 with TRBJ2-6; maybe TRBD1 (5 bases). The CDR3 spans 15 residues. V was shortened by 5 bases and J by 3 bases, with 11 bases between the two germline ends. Germline values: CDR1 MNHEY, CDR2 SVGAGI.

This sequence joins TRBV9 and TRBJ1-2; weak D call: TRBD1 (6 bases). With 2 bases removed from V and 2 bases from J, the gap between germline ends came to 16 bases. The CDR3 totals 16 residues. Germline V CDR1 and CDR2: SGDLS, YYNGEE. CDR3 sequence reads: CASSVSVQQGNYGYTF. The CDR3 bases are TGTGCCAGCAGCGTTAGCGTTCAACAGGGAAACTATGGCTACACCTTC.

This chain uses TRBV29-1 with TRBJ2-3; TRBD1 agrees at 8 bases. CDR1 and CDR2 (germline): SQVTM, ANQGSEA. V shed 2 bases and J 2 bases; nucleotides not matched to a gene: 21. This CDR3 is 20 amino acids long. CDR3 amino acids: CSVEYVGQGRMDGITDTQYF. The CDR3 DNA sequence: TGCAGCGTTGAATATGTAGGACAGGGCCGGATGGATGGAATCACAGATACGCAGTATTTT.

The genes are TRBV10-2 and TRBJ2-1; no clear D gene. Trimming pared 2 bases from V and 0 bases from J, leaving 5 bases between. This CDR3 has 14 residues. Germline V gives CDR1 WSHSY, CDR2 SAAADI. The CDR3 nucleotides read TGCGCCAGCAGTGAGGTGAGCTCCTACAATGAGCAGTTCTTC. This encodes CASSEVSSYNEQFF.

V usage is TRBV28 and J usage is TRBJ2-2, with D uncertain. CDR3 length: 12 amino acids. From germline, CDR1 is MDHEN and CDR2 SYDVKM. The V and J ends lost 4 bases and 5 bases respectively, with 5 bases between them. The CDR3 coding sequence is TGTGCCAGCAGTTCGGTAACCGGGGAGCTGTTTTTT. Residues: CASSSVTGELFF.

The genes are TRBV4-3 and TRBJ1-4, with D unresolved. V was shortened by 0 bases and J by 8 bases, with 10 bases between the two germline ends. The CDR3 consists of 14 residues. CDR1 and CDR2 from the germline V gene are LGHNA and YSLEER. The CDR3 loop is CASSQDRFREKLFF. CDR3 nucleotides: TGCGCCAGCAGCCAAGACAGATTTCGAGAAAAACTGTTTTTT.

The gene calls are TRBV10-3 and TRBJ1-2, with D possibly matching TRBD1 (6 bases). Germline lookup yields CDR1 ENHRY and CDR2 SYGVKD. This CDR3 has 13 amino acids. The V gene lost 10 bases and the J gene lost 8 bases, with 20 bases spanning the gap. Here the CDR3 DNA reads TGTGCCACCGGAGAAACAGGGAATGAAGGCTACACCTTC. It specifies CATGETGNEGYTF.